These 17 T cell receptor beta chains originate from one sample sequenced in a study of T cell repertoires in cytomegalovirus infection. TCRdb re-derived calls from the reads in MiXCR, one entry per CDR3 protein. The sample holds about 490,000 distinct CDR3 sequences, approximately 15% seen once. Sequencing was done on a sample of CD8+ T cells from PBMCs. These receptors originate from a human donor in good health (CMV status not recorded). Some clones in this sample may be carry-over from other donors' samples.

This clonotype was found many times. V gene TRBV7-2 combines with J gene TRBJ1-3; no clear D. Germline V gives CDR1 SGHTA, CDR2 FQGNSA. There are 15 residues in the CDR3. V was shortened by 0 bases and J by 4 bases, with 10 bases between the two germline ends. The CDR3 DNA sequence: TGTGCCAGCAGCTTAGCCCTCGGGGTAGGAAACACCATATATTTT. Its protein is CASSLALGVGNTIYF.

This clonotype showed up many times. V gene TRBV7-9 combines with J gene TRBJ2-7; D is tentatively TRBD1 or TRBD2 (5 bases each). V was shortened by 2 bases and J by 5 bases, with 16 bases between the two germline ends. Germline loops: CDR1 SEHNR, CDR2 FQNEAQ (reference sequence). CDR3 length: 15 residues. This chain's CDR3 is CASSLNTQGPHEQYF. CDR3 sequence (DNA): TGTGCCAGCAGCTTAAATACGCAGGGACCCCACGAGCAGTACTTC.

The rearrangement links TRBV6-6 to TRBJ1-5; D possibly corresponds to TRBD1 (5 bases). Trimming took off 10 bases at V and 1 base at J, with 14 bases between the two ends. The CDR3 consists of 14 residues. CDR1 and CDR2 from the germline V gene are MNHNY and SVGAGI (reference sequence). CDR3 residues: CATLKRGSNQPQHF. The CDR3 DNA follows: TGTGCCACCCTAAAACGGGGGAGCAATCAGCCCCAGCATTTT.

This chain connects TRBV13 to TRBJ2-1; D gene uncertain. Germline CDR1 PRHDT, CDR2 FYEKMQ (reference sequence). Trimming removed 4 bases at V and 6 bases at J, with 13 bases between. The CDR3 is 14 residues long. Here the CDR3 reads CASSSKTTRNEQFF. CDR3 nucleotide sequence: TGTGCCAGCAGCTCAAAAACTACCCGCAATGAGCAGTTCTTC. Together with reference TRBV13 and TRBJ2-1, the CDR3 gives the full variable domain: AAGVIQSPRHLIKEKRETATLKCYPIPRHDTVYWYQQGPGQDPQFLISFYEKMQSDKGSIPDRFSAQQFSDYHSELNMSSLELGDSALYFCASSSKTTRNEQFFGPGTRLTVL.

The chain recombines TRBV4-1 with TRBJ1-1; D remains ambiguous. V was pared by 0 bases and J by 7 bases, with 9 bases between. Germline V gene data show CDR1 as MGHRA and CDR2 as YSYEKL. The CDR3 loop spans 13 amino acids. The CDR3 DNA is TGCGCCAGCAGCCAAGATGGATGGGGTGAAGCTTTCTTT. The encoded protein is CASSQDGWGEAFF.

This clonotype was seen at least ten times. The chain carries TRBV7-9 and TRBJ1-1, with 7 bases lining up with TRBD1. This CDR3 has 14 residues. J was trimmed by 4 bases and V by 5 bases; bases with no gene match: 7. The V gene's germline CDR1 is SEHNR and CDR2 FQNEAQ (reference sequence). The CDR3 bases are TGTGCCAGCAGCCAGGGGGGGGGTACCACTGAAGCTTTCTTT. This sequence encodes CASSQGGGTTEAFF. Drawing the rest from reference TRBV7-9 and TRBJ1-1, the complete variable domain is DTGVSQNPRHKITKRGQNVTFRCDPISEHNRLYWYRQTLGQGPEFLTYFQNEAQLEKSRLLSDRFSAERPKGSFSTLEIQRTEQGDSAMYLCASSQGGGTTEAFFGQGTRLTVV.

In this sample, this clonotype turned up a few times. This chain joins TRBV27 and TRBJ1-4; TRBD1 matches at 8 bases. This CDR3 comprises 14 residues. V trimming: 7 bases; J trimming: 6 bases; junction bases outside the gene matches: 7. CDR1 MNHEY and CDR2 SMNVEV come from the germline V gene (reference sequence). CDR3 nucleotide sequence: TGTGCCAGCACTTGGGACAGGAGGCATGAAAAACTGTTTTTT. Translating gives CASTWDRRHEKLFF.

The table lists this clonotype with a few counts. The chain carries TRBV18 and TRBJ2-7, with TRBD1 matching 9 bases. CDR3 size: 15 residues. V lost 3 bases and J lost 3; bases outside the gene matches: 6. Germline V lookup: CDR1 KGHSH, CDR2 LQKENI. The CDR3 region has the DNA TGTGCCAGCTCACCCCCGGACAGGGGATACTACGAGCAGTACTTC. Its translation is CASSPPDRGYYEQYF.

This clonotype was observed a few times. CDR3 residues: CASSVPVDSPTNYGYTF. DNA for the CDR3: TGTGCCAGCAGCGTCCCTGTGGACAGCCCGACTAACTATGGCTACACCTTC. V usage is TRBV9 and J usage is TRBJ1-2; perhaps TRBD1 as D (6 bases). CDR3 length: 17 residues. Trimming took off 2 bases at V and 0 bases at J, with 17 bases between the two ends. Germline CDR1 reads SGDLS; CDR2 reads YYNGEE.

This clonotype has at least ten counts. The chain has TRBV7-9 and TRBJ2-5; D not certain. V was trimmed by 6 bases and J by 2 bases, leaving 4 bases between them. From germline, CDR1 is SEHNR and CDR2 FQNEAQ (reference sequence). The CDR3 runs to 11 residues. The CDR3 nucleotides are TGTGCCAGCAGGGGGCAAGAGACCCAGTACTTC. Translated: CASRGQETQYF. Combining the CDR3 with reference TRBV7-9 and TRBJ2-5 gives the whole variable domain DTGVSQNPRHKITKRGQNVTFRCDPISEHNRLYWYRQTLGQGPEFLTYFQNEAQLEKSRLLSDRFSAERPKGSFSTLEIQRTEQGDSAMYLCASRGQETQYFGPGTRLLVL.

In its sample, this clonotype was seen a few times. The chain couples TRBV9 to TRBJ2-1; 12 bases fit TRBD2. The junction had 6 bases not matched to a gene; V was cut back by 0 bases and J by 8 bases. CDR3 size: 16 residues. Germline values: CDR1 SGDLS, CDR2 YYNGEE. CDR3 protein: CASSVAGLAGGDEQFF. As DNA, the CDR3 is TGTGCCAGCAGCGTAGCTGGCCTAGCGGGAGGGGATGAGCAGTTCTTC.

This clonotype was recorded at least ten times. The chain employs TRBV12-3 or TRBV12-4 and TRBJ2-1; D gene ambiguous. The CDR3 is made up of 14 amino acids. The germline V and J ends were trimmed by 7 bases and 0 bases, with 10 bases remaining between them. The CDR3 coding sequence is TGTGCCAGCAATCGGCAGAGCTCCTACAATGAGCAGTTCTTC. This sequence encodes CASNRQSSYNEQFF.

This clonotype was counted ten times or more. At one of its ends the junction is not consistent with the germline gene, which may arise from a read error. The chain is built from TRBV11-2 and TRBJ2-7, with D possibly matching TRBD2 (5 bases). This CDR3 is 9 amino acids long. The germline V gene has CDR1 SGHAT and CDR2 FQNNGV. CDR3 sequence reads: CGIGYEQYF. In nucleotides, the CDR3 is TGCGGGATAGGCTACGAGCAGTACTTC.

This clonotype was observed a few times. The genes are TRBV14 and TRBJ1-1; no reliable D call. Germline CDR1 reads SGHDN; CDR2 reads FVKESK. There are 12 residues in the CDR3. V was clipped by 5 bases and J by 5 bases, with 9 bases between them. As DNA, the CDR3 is TGTGCCAGCAGCTACGGGGTTACTGAAGCTTTCTTT. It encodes CASSYGVTEAFF.

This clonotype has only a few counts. The CDR3 loop reads CSVLVRGEVEQFF. CDR3 in DNA: TGCAGCGTTTTGGTCAGGGGGGAGGTTGAGCAGTTCTTC. The chain is built from TRBV29-1 and TRBJ2-1; possible D gene TRBD1, 7 bases. The CDR3 runs to 13 residues. The ends were cut back, 5 bases at V and 9 bases at J, with 17 bases in the middle. CDR1 and CDR2 from the germline V gene are SQVTM and ANQGSEA.

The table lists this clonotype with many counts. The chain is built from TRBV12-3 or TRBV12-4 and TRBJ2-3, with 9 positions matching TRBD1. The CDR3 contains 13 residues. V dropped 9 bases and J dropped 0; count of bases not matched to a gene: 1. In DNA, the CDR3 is TGTGCCAGGGGACAGGGAAGCACAGATACGCAGTATTTT. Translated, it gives CARGQGSTDTQYF.

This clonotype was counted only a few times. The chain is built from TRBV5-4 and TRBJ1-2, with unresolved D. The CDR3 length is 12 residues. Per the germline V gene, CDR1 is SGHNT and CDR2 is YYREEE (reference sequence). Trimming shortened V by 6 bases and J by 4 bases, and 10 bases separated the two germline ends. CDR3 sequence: CASTPDGYGYTF. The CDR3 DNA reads TGTGCCAGCACCCCCGACGGCTATGGCTACACCTTC.